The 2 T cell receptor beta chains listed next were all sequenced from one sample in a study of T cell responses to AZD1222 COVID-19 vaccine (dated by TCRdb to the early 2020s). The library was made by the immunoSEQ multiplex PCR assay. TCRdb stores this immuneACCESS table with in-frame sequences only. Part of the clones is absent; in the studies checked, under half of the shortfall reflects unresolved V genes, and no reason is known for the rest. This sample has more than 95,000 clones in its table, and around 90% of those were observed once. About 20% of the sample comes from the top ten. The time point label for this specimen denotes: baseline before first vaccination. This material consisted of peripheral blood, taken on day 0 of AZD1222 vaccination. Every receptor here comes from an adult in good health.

CDR3 loop: CASSSIAGGKETQYF. The CDR3 DNA follows: TGTGCCAGCAGCTCGATAGCGGGAGGGAAAGAGACCCAGTACTTC. The chain carries TRBV5-4 and TRBJ2-5, with 11 bases fitting TRBD2. The CDR3 extends over 15 amino acids. Germline lookup yields CDR1 SGHNT and CDR2 YYREEE (reference sequence). V lost 3 bases to trimming and J lost 3 bases; unmatched junction nucleotides: 4.

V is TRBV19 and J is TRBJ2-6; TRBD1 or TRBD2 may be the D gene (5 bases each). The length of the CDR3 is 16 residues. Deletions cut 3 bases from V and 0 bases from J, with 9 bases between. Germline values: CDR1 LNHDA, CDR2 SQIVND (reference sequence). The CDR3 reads CASSMGEHSGANVLTF. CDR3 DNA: TGTGCCAGTAGTATGGGGGAGCACTCTGGGGCCAACGTCCTGACTTTC. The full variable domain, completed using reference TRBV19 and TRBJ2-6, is DGGITQSPKYLFRKEGQNVTLSCEQNLNHDAMYWYRQDPGQGLRLIYYSQIVNDFQKGDIAEGYSVSREKKESFPLTVTSAQKNPTAFYLCASSMGEHSGANVLTFGAGSRLTVL.